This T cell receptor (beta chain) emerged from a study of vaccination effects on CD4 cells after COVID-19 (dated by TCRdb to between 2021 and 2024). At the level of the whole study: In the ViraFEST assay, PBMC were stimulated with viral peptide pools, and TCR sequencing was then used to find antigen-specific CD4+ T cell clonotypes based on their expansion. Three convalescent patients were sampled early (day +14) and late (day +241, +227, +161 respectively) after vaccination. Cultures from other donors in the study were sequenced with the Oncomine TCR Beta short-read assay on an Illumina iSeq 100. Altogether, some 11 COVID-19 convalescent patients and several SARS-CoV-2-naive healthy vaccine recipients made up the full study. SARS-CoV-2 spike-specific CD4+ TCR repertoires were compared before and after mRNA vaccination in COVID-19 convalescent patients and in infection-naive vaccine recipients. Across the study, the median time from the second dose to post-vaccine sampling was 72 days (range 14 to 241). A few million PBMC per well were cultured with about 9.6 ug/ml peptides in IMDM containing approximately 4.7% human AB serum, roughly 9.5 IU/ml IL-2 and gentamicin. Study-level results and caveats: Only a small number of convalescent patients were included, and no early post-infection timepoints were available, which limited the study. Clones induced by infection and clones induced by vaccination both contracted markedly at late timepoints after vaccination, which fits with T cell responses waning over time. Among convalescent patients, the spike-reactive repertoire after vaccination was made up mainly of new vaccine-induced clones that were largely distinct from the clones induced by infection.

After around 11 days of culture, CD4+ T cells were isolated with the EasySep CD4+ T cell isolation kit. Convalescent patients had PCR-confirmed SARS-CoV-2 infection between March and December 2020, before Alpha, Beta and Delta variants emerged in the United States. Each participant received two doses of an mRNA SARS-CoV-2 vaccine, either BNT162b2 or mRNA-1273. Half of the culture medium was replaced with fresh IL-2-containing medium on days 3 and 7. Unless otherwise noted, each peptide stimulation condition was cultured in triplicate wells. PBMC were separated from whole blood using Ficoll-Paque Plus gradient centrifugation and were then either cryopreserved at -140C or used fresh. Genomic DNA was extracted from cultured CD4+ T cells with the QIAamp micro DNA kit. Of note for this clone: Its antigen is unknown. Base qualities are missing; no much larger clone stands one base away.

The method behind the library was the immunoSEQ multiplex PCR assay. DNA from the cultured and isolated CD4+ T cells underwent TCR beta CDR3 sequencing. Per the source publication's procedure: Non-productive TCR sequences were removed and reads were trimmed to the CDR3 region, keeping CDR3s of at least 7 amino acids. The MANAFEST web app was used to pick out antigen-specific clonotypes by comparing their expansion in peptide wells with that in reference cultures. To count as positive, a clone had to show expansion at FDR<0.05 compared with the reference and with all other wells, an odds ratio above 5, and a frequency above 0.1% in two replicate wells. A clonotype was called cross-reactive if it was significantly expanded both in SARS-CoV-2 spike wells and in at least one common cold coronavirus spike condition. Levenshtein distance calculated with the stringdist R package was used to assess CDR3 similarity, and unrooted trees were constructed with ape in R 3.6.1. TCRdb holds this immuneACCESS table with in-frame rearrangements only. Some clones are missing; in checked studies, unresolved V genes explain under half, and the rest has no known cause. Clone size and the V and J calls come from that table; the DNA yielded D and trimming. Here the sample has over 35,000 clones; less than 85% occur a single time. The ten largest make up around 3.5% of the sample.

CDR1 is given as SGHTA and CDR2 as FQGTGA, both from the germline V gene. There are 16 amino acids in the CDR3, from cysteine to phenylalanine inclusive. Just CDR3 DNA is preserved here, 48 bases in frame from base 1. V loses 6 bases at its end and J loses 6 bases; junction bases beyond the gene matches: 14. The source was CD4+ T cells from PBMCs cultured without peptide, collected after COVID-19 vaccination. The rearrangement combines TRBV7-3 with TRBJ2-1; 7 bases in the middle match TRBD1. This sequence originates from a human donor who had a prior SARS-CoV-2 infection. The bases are TGTGCCAGCAGTTATAACCAAGGGGGACAGCTCAATGAGCAGTTCTTC. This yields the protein CASSYNQGGQLNEQFF. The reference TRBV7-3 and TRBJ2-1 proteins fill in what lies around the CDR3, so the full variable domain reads GAGVSQTPSNKVTEKGKYVELRCDPISGHTALYWYRQSLGQGPEFLIYFQGTGAADDSGLPNDRFFAVRPEGSVSTLKIQRTERGDSAVYLCASSYNQGGQLNEQFFGPGTRLTVL.